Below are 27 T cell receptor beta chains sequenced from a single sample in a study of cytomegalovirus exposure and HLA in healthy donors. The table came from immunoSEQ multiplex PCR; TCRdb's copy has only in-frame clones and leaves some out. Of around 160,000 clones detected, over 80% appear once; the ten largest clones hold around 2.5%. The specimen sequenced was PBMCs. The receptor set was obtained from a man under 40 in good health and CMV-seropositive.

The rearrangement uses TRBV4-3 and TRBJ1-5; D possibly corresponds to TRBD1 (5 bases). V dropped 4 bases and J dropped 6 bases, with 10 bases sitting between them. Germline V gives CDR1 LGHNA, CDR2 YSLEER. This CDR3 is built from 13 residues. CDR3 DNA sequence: TGCGCCAGCAGCCTTCTGGGGGGTCAGCCCCAGCATTTT. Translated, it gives CASSLLGGQPQHF.

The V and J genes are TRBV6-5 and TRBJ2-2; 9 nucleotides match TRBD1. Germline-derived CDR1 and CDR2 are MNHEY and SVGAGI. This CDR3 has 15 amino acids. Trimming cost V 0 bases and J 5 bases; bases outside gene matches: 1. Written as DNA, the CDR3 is TGTGCCAGCAGTTACTCGACAGGGGGAACCGGGGAGCTGTTTTTT. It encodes CASSYSTGGTGELFF.

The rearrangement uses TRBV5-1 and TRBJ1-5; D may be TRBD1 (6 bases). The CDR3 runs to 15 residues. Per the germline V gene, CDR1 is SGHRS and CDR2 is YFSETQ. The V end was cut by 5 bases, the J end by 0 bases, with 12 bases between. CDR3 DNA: TGCGCCAGCAGTCCACAGGGCCCTAGCAATCAGCCCCAGCATTTT. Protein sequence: CASSPQGPSNQPQHF.

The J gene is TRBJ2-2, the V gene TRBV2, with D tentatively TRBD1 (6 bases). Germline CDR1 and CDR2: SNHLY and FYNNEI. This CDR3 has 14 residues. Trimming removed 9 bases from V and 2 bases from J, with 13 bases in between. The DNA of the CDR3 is TGTGCCAGTCTTCAGGGGACCAACACCGGGGAGCTGTTTTTT. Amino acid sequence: CASLQGTNTGELFF.

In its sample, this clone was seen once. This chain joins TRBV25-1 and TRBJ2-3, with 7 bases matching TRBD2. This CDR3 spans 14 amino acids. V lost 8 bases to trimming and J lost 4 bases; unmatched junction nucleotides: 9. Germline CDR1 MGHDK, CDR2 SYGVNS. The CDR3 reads CASHPGGSADTQYF. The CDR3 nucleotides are TGTGCCAGCCACCCCGGCGGGAGTGCAGATACGCAGTATTTT. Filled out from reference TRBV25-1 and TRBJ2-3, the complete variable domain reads EADIYQTPRYLVIGTGKKITLECSQTMGHDKMYWYQQDPGMELHLIHYSYGVNSTEKGDLSSESTVSRIRTEHFPLTLESARPSHTSQYLCASHPGGSADTQYFGPGTRLTVL.

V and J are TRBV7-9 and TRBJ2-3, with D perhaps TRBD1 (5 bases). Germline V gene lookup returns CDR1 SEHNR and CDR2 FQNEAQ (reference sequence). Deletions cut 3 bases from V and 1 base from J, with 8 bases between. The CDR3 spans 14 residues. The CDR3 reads CASSFDSGTDTQYF. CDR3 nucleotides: TGTGCCAGCAGCTTCGACAGCGGCACAGATACGCAGTATTTT.

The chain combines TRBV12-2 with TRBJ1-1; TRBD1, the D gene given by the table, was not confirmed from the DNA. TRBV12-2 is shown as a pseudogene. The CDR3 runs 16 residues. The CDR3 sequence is CASRLLRTQGAAEAFF. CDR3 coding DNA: TGTGCAAGTCGCTTACTACGGACCCAGGGGGCGGCTGAAGCTTTCTTT.

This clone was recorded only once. CDR3 DNA sequence: TGTGCCAGCAGTTACGGGGCAGGGGGCGGCTACACCTTC. Translated, it gives CASSYGAGGGYTF. This sequence joins TRBV6-5 and TRBJ1-2; TRBD1 agrees at 8 bases. The J segment lost 8 bases and the V segment lost 2 bases, leaving 4 bases of the junction unmatched. The CDR3 totals 13 residues. Germline CDR1 is MNHEY and CDR2 is SVGAGI.

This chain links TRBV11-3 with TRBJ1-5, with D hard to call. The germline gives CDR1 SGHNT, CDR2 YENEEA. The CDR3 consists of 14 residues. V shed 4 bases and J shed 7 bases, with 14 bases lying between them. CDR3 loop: CASSSRLSGQPQHF. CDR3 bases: TGTGCCAGCAGCTCCCGACTGAGCGGACAGCCCCAGCATTTT.

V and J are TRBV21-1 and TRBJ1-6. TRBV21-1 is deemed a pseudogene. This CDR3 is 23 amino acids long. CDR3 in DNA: TGTGCCAGCAGCAAAGCCAAGGGGAAGGGGACTGAGATTCAATTCTCCTATAATTCACCCCTCCACTTT. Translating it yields CASSKAKGKGTEIQFSYNSPLHF.

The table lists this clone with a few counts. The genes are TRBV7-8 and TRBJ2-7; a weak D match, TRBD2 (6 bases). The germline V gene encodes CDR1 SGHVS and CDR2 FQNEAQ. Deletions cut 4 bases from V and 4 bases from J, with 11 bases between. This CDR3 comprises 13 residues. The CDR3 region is CASSWDLGYEQYF. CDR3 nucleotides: TGTGCCAGCAGCTGGGACTTAGGTTACGAGCAGTACTTC.

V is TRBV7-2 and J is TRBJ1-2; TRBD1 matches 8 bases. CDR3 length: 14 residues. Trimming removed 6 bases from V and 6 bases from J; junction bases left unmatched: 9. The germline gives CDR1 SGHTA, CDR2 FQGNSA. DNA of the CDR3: TGTGCCAGCAGTCTCAGGGGGCAGGGGAATGGCTACACCTTC. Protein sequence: CASSLRGQGNGYTF. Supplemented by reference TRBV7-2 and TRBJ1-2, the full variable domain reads GAGVSQSPSNKVTEKGKDVELRCDPISGHTALYWYRQSLGQGLEFLIYFQGNSAPDKSGLPSDRFSAERTGGSVSTLTIQRTQQEDSAVYLCASSLRGQGNGYTFGSGTRLTVV.

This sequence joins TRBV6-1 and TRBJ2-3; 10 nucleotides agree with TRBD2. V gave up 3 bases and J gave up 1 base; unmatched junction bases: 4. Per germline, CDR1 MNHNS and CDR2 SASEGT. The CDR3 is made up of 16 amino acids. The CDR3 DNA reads TGTGCCAGCAGTGACCTCGGGACTAGCGGCACAGATACGCAGTATTTT. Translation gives CASSDLGTSGTDTQYF.

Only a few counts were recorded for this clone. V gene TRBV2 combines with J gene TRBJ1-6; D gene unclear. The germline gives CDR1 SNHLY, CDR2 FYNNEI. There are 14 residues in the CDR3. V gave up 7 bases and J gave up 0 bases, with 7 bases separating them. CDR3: CASTSSSYNSPLHF. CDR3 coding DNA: TGTGCCAGCACCTCTAGCTCCTATAATTCACCCCTCCACTTT.

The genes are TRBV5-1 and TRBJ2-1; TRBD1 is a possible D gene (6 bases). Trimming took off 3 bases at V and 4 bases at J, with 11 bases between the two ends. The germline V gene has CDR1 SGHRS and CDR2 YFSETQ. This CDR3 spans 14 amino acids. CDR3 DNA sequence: TGCGCCAGCAGCTGGGTGACAGGATACAATGAGCAGTTCTTC. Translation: CASSWVTGYNEQFF.

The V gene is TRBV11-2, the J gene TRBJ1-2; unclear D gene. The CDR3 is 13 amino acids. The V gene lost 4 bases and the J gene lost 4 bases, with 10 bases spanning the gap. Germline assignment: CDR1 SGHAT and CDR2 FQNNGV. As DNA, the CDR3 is TGTGCCAGCAGCTCCGGACTGTTCTATGGCTACACCTTC. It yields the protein CASSSGLFYGYTF.

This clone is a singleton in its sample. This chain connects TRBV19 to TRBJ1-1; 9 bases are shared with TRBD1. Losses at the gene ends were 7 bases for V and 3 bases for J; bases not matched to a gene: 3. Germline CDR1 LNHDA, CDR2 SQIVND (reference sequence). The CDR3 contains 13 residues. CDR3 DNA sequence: TGTGCCAGTAAACGACAGGGGGACACTGAAGCTTTCTTT. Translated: CASKRQGDTEAFF.

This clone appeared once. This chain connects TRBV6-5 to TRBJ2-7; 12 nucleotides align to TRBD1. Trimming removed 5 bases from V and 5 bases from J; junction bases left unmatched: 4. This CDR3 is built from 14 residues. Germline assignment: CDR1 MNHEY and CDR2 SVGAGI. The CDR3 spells CASSRGQGAHEQYF. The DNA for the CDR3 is TGTGCCAGCAGTAGGGGACAGGGGGCCCACGAGCAGTACTTC.

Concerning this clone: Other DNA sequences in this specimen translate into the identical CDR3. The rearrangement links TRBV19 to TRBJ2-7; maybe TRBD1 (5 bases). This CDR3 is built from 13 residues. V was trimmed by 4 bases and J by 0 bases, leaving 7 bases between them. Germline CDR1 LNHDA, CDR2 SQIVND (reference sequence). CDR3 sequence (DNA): TGTGCCAGTAGTAGACAGAGCTCCTACGAGCAGTACTTC. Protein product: CASSRQSSYEQYF.

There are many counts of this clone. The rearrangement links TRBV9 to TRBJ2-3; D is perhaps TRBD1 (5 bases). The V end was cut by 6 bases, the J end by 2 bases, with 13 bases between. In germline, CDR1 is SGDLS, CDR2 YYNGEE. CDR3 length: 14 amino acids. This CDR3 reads CASNGARYTDTQYF. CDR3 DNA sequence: TGTGCCAGCAATGGGGCCAGGTACACAGATACGCAGTATTTT. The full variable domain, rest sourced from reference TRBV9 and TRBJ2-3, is DSGVTQTPKHLITATGQRVTLRCSPRSGDLSVYWYQQSLDQGLQFLIQYYNGEERAKGNILERFSAQQFPDLHSELNLSSLELGDSALYFCASNGARYTDTQYFGPGTRLTVL.

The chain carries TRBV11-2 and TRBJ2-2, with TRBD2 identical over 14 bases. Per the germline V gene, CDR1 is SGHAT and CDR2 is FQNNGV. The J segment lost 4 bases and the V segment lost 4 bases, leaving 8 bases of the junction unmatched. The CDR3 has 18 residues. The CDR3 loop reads CASSWTSGGPLGTGELFF. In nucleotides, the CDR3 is TGTGCCAGCAGCTGGACTAGCGGGGGGCCGCTGGGCACCGGGGAGCTGTTTTTT.

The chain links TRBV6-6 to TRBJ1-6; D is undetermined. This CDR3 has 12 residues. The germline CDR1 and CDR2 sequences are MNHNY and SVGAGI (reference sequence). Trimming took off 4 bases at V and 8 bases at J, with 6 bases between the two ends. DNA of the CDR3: TGTGCCAGCAGTTCGAGGTATTCACCCCTCCACTTT. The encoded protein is CASSSRYSPLHF.

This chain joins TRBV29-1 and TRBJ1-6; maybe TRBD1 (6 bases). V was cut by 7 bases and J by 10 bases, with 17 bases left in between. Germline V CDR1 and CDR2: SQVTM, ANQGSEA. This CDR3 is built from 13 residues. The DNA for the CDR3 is TGCAGCGCGATTGGGGACATAGGCTCACCCCTCCACTTT. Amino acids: CSAIGDIGSPLHF.

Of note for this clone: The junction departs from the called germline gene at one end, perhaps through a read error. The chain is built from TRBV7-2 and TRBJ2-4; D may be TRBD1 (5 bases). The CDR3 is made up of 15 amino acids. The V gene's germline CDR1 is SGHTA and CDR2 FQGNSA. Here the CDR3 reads CASVQGQGSKNIQYF. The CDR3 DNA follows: TGTGCCAGCGTCCAAGGGCAGGGCTCCAAGAACATTCAGTACTTC.

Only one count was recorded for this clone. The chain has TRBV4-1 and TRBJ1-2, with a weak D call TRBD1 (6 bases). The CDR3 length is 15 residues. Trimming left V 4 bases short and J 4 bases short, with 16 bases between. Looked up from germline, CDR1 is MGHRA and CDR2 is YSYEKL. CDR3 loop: CASSPRAGALYGYTF. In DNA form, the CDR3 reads TGCGCCAGCAGCCCAAGGGCAGGGGCTCTCTATGGCTACACCTTC.

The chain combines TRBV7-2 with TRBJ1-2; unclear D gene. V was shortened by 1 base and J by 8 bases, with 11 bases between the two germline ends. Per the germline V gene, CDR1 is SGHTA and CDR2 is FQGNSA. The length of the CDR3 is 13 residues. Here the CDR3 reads CASSLGGMGGYTF. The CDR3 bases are TGTGCCAGCAGCTTAGGCGGGATGGGCGGCTACACCTTC. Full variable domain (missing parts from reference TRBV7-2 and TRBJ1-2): GAGVSQSPSNKVTEKGKDVELRCDPISGHTALYWYRQSLGQGLEFLIYFQGNSAPDKSGLPSDRFSAERTGGSVSTLTIQRTQQEDSAVYLCASSLGGMGGYTFGSGTRLTVV.

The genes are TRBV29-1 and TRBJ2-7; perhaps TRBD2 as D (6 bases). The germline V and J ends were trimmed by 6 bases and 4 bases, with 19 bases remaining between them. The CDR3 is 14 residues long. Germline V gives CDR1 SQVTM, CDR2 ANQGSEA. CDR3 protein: CSVGHGGRGYEQYF. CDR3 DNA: TGCAGCGTGGGGCACGGGGGTCGAGGATACGAGCAGTACTTC.